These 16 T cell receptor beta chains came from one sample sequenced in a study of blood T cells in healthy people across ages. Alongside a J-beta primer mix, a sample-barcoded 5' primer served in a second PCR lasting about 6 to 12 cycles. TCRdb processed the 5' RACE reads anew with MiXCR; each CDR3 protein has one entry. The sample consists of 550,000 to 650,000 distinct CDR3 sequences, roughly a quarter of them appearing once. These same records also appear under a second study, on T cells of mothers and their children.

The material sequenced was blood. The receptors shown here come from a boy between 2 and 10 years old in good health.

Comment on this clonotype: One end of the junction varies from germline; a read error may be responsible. The CDR3 spells CGSSQQGPSYEQYF. The CDR3 coding sequence is TGTGGCAGCAGCCAACAGGGGCCTTCCTACGAGCAGTACTTC. J is TRBJ2-5 and V is TRBV3-1, with TRBD1 matching 7 bases. The DNA end favors TRBJ2-7, so the J call may be wrong. CDR3 length: 14 residues. Looked up from germline, CDR1 is LGHDT and CDR2 is YNNKEL (reference sequence).

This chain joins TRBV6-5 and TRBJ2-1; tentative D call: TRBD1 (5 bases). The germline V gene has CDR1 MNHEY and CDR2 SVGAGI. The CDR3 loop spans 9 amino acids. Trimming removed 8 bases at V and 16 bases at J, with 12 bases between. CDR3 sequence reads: CASAFGQFF. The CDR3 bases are TGTGCCAGCGCTTTCGGACAATTCTTC.

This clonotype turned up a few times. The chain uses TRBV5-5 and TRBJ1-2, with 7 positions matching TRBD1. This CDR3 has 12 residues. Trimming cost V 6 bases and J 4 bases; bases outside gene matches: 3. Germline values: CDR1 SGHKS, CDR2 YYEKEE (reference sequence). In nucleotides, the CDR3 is TGTGCCAGCAACGACAGGGCCTATGGCTACACCTTC. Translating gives CASNDRAYGYTF.

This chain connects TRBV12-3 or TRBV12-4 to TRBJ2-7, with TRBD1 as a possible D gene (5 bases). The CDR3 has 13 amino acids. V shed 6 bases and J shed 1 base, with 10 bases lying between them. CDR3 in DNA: TGTGCCAGCAGACCGACAGTGTCCTACGAGCAGTACTTC. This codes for CASRPTVSYEQYF.

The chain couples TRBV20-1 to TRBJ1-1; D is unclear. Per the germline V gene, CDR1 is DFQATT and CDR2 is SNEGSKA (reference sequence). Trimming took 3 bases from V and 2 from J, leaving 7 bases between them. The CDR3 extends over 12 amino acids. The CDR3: CSASRDNTEAFF. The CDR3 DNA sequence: TGCAGTGCTAGCCGGGATAACACTGAAGCTTTCTTT.

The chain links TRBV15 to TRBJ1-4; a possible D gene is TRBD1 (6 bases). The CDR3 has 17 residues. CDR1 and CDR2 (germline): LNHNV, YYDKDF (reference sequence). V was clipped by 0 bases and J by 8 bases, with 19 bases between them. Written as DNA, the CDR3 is TGTGCCACCAGCAGAGAGAAGGGGAACAGGGTCTGGGAAAAACTGTTTTTT. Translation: CATSREKGNRVWEKLFF. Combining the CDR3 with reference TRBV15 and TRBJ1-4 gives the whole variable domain DAMVIQNPRYQVTQFGKPVTLSCSQTLNHNVMYWYQQKSSQAPKLLFHYYDKDFNNEADTPDNFQSRRPNTSFCFLDIRSPGLGDTAMYLCATSREKGNRVWEKLFFGSGTQLSVL.

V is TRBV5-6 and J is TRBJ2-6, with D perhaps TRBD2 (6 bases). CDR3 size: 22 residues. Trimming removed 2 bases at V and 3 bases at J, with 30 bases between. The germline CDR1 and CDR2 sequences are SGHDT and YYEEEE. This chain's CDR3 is CASSFQVIPGGKSSHGANVLTF. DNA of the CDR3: TGTGCCAGCAGCTTTCAAGTAATTCCCGGGGGTAAGAGCTCTCATGGGGCCAACGTCCTGACTTTC.

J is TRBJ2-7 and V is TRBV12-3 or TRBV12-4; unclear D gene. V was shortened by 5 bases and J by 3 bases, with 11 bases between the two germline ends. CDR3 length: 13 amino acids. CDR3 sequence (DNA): TGTGCCAGCAGTCCTACGGACGTCTACGAGCAGTACTTC. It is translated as CASSPTDVYEQYF.

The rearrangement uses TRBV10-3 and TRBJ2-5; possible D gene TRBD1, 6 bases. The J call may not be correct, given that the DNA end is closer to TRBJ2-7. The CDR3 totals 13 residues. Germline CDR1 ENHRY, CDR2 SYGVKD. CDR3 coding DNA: TGTGCCATCAGTGGGACAGTTACCTACGAGCAGTACTTC. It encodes CAISGTVTYEQYF.

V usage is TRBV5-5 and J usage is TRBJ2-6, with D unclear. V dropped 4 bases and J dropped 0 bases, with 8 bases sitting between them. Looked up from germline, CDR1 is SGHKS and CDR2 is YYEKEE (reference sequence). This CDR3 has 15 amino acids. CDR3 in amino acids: CASSEGISGANVLTF. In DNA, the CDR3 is TGTGCCAGCAGCGAAGGGATCTCTGGGGCCAACGTCCTGACTTTC.

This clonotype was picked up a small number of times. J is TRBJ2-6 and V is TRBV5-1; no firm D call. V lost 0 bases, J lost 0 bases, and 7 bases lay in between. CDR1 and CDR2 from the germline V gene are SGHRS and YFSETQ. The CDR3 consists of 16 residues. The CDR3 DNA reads TGCGCCAGCAGCTTGGACCGGCTCTCTGGGGCCAACGTCCTGACTTTC. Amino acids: CASSLDRLSGANVLTF.

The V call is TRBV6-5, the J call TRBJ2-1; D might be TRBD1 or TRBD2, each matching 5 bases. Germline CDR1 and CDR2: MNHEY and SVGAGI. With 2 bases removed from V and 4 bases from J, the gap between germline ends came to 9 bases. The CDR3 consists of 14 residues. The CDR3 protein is CASSYRDPYNEQFF. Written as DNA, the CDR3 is TGTGCCAGCAGTTACAGGGACCCGTACAATGAGCAGTTCTTC.

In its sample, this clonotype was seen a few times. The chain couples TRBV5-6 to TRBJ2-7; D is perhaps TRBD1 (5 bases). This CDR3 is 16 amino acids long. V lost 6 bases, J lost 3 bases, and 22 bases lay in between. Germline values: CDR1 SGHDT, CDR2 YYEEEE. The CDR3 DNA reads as TGTGCCAGCAACCGTGTTGGGGCATGGGGCGACTACGAGCAGTACTTC. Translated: CASNRVGAWGDYEQYF.

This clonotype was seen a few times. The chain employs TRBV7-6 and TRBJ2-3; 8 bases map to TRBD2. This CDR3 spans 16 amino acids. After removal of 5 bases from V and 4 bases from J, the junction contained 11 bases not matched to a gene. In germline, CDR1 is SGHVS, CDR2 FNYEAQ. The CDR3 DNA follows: TGTGCCAGCAGCACACCGGGGGGGGACGACCCAGATACGCAGTATTTT. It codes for CASSTPGGDDPDTQYF.

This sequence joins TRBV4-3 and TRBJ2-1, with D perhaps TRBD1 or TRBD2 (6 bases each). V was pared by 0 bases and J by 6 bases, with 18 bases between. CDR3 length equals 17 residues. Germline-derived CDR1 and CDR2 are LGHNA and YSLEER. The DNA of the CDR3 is TGCGCCAGCAGCCAAGATGGGGCCGGGGGCCCGGGCAATGAGCAGTTCTTC. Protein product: CASSQDGAGGPGNEQFF.

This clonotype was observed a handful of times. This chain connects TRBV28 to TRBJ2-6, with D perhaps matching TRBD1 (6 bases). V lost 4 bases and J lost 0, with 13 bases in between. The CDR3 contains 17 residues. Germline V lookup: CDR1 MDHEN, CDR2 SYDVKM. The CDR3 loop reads CASSSTGDASGANVLTF. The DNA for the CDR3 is TGTGCCAGCAGTTCGACAGGTGACGCCTCTGGGGCCAACGTCCTGACTTTC.